A single sample gave rise to the 23 T cell receptor beta chains below, sequenced in a study of shared clonotypes between healthy human individuals (dated by TCRdb to the early 2020s). Receptors were amplified or captured by the immunoSEQ multiplex PCR assay. Held by TCRdb, this immuneACCESS table contains in-frame sequences only and omits some clones. Under half of the omission traces to an unresolved V gene where checked; the cause of the rest is unknown. Within this sample are 330,000 or so clones, with around 70% of them counted one time only. The ten most abundant clones make up more than 9% of the sample. Sequenced sample: memory CD4+ T cells sorted from blood. This sample's cell subset or site label indicates: CD45RA-negative fraction. Receptors originate from a man aged 25-45 years in good health.

The chain uses TRBV6-6 and TRBJ2-2; no clear D gene. V shed 6 bases and J shed 1 base, with 15 bases lying between them. The CDR3 runs to 16 residues. Germline V gene data show CDR1 as MNHNY and CDR2 as SVGAGI (reference sequence). The CDR3 region has the DNA TGTGCCAGCAGCCCCTCTTTGGGTGGGAACACCGGGGAGCTGTTTTTT. Its translation: CASSPSLGGNTGELFF.

The chain employs TRBV7-9 and TRBJ1-5; D is possibly TRBD1 (5 bases). CDR1 and CDR2 from the germline V gene are SEHNR and FQNEAQ (reference sequence). The V and J ends lost 3 bases and 5 bases respectively, with 8 bases between them. The CDR3 is 13 residues long. For the CDR3, the DNA is TGTGCCAGCAGCTTTGGGGGGGATCAGCCCCAGCATTTT. Protein sequence: CASSFGGDQPQHF.

The chain couples TRBV5-1 to TRBJ2-3; D not resolved. The V gene's germline CDR1 is SGHRS and CDR2 YFSETQ. This CDR3 has 13 residues. V was pared by 0 bases and J by 10 bases, with 12 bases between. The CDR3 is CASSLEVQGSQYF. In nucleotides, the CDR3 is TGCGCCAGCAGCTTGGAGGTACAAGGCTCGCAGTATTTT.

The chain combines TRBV11-2 with TRBJ2-7; D may match TRBD1 or TRBD2 (6 bases each). Germline V gene lookup returns CDR1 SGHAT and CDR2 FQNNGV. V was shortened by 4 bases and J by 0 bases, with 13 bases between the two germline ends. The CDR3 has 15 amino acids. In DNA, the CDR3 is TGTGCCAGCAGCTCCCTCAGGGGACTCTCCTACGAGCAGTACTTC. Its translation is CASSSLRGLSYEQYF. The full variable domain, in which reference TRBV11-2 and TRBJ2-7 provide the parts outside the CDR3, is EAGVAQSPRYKIIEKRQSVAFWCNPISGHATLYWYQQILGQGPKLLIQFQNNGVVDDSQLPKDRFSAERLKGVDSTLKIQPAKLEDSAVYLCASSSLRGLSYEQYFGPGTRLTVT.

V and J are TRBV28 and TRBJ2-2; TRBD1 might be the D (6 bases). V dropped 7 bases and J dropped 1 base, with 16 bases sitting between them. CDR3 length: 16 residues. Germline assignment: CDR1 MDHEN and CDR2 SYDVKM. CDR3 sequence reads: CASTNRRGLNTGELFF. CDR3 nucleotides: TGTGCCAGCACCAACCGCAGGGGCCTGAACACCGGGGAGCTGTTTTTT.

The chain has TRBV4-1 and TRBJ1-4; TRBD1 might be the D (5 bases). V lost 5 bases, J lost 12 bases, and 22 bases lay in between. The length of the CDR3 is 15 residues. From germline, CDR1 is MGHRA and CDR2 YSYEKL. CDR3 protein: CASSVEGTRHSELFF. The CDR3 DNA reads as TGCGCCAGCAGCGTAGAAGGGACTAGACATAGTGAACTGTTTTTT.

A word on this clone: Other nucleotide sequences in the sample specify the same CDR3. Here the CDR3 DNA reads TGTGCCAGCAGCCGGACAGGCCCCTACGAGCAGTACTTC. Protein: CASSRTGPYEQYF. The chain combines TRBV27 with TRBJ2-7; 7 positions match TRBD1. The V gene end was trimmed by 6 bases and the J gene end by 2 bases; junction bases not matched to a gene: 4. Germline lookup yields CDR1 MNHEY and CDR2 SMNVEV (reference sequence). The CDR3 spans 13 residues.

The gene calls are TRBV14 and TRBJ2-1; 9 positions match TRBD2. Germline CDR1 and CDR2: SGHDN and FVKESK. V gave up 1 base and J gave up 7 bases; unmatched junction bases: 11. This CDR3 region has 17 residues. CDR3 loop: CASSQGWREGLKNEQFF. The CDR3 region has the DNA TGTGCCAGCAGCCAAGGATGGCGGGAGGGCCTAAAGAATGAGCAGTTCTTC. Filled out from reference TRBV14 and TRBJ2-1, the complete variable domain reads EAGVTQFPSHSVIEKGQTVTLRCDPISGHDNLYWYRRVMGKEIKFLLHFVKESKQDESGMPNNRFLAERTGGTYSTLKVQPAELEDSGVYFCASSQGWREGLKNEQFFGPGTRLTVL.

A word on this clone: This clone may be a read error of a much larger clone one base away. CDR3 sequence: CASSPQGADSHEQYF. The CDR3, as DNA: TGTGCCAGCAGCCCACAGGGGGCGGACAGCCACGAGCAGTACTTC. The chain recombines TRBV11-3 with TRBJ2-7, with 9 positions matching TRBD1. V shed 5 bases, J shed 5 bases, and the junction held 10 bases outside the gene matches. The CDR3 spans 15 residues. CDR1 is SGHNT and CDR2 is YENEEA in the germline V gene.

The chain joins TRBV7-3 to TRBJ2-1, with a possible D match to TRBD1 (5 bases). Germline values: CDR1 SGHTA, CDR2 FQGTGA. V was pared by 5 bases and J by 5 bases, with 13 bases between. The CDR3 spans 14 residues. The CDR3 here is CASSPSRADNEQFF. CDR3 in DNA: TGTGCCAGCAGCCCCAGCAGGGCCGACAATGAGCAGTTCTTC.

Of note for this clone: The junction and the germline gene differ at one end; a read error may be behind it. Here the CDR3 reads CASSLRRDTEAFF. The CDR3 coding sequence is TGTGCCAGCAGCCTACGACGGGACACAGAAGCTTTCTTT. This sequence joins TRBV7-3 and TRBJ1-1; D is possibly TRBD1 (6 bases). Germline values: CDR1 SGHTA, CDR2 FQGTGA. This CDR3 is built from 13 residues. The whole variable domain, filled in from reference TRBV7-3 and TRBJ1-1, reads GAGVSQTPSNKVTEKGKYVELRCDPISGHTALYWYRQSLGQGPEFLIYFQGTGAADDSGLPNDRFFAVRPEGSVSTLKIQRTERGDSAVYLCASSLRRDTEAFFGQGTRLTVV.

This sequence joins TRBV9 and TRBJ2-1; 14 bases agree with TRBD2. V shed 0 bases and J 2 bases; nucleotides not matched to a gene: 4. Germline values: CDR1 SGDLS, CDR2 YYNGEE. The CDR3 spans 18 residues. The CDR3 is CASSVGGLAGAAYNEQFF. The CDR3 coding sequence is TGTGCCAGCAGCGTAGGGGGACTAGCGGGAGCCGCCTACAATGAGCAGTTCTTC.

The chain recombines TRBV4-2 with TRBJ2-2; no clear D gene. The V gene's germline CDR1 is LGHNA and CDR2 YNFKEQ. Trimming cost V 1 base and J 0 bases, with 6 bases left between them. This CDR3 is 15 amino acids long. This CDR3 is CASSQGQTNTGELFF. CDR3 DNA sequence: TGTGCCAGCAGCCAAGGGCAGACGAACACCGGGGAGCTGTTTTTT.

J is TRBJ1-2 and V is TRBV4-2, with unresolved D. This CDR3 is 12 amino acids long. V lost 0 bases to trimming and J lost 6 bases, with 5 bases between them. Germline V gene data show CDR1 as LGHNA and CDR2 as YNFKEQ. This chain's CDR3 is CASSQEENGYTF. As DNA, the CDR3 is TGTGCCAGCAGCCAAGAAGAGAATGGCTACACCTTC.

In this sample, this clone turned up a few times. The chain couples TRBV27 to TRBJ1-2; D perhaps matches TRBD1 (6 bases). The CDR3 extends over 12 amino acids. The V gene's germline CDR1 is MNHEY and CDR2 SMNVEV (reference sequence). The V end lost 5 bases, the J end lost 8 bases, and 12 bases lay between the germline ends. This chain's CDR3 is CASSPTGQGYTF. CDR3 bases: TGTGCCAGCAGTCCGACAGGTCAAGGCTACACCTTC.

This clone came up a few times. This rearrangement joins TRBV7-6 to TRBJ1-1; D gene uncertain. V lost 5 bases, J lost 0 bases, and 13 bases lay in between. Germline V gives CDR1 SGHVS, CDR2 FNYEAQ. This CDR3 region has 15 residues. The CDR3 reads CASSPLGRVNTEAFF. The CDR3 region has the DNA TGTGCCAGCAGCCCACTCGGCCGGGTGAACACTGAAGCTTTCTTT. The full variable domain, its missing parts supplied by reference TRBV7-6 and TRBJ1-1, is GAGVSQSPRYKVTKRGQDVALRCDPISGHVSLYWYRQALGQGPEFLTYFNYEAQQDKSGLPNDRFSAERPEGSISTLTIQRTEQRDSAMYRCASSPLGRVNTEAFFGQGTRLTVV.

On this clone itself: The sample has other DNA sequences that encode this CDR3 too. The J gene is TRBJ2-5, the V gene TRBV2; 11 positions match TRBD1. Unmatched junction bases numbered 3, after V lost 3 bases and J lost 3 bases. The CDR3 extends over 15 amino acids. Germline V gene sequence: CDR1 SNHLY, CDR2 FYNNEI. The CDR3 reads CASSDRGQGEETQYF. The DNA for the CDR3 is TGTGCCAGCAGTGATAGGGGACAGGGGGAAGAGACCCAGTACTTC.

The chain uses TRBV2 and TRBJ2-5; 10 nucleotides match TRBD1. V trimming: 4 bases; J trimming: 4 bases; junction bases outside the gene matches: 9. The length of the CDR3 is 16 residues. Looked up from germline, CDR1 is SNHLY and CDR2 is FYNNEI. The CDR3 bases are TGTGCCAGCAGTGTTACCGGGACAGGGGACAGAGAGACCCAGTACTTC. This sequence encodes CASSVTGTGDRETQYF.

This clone appeared many times. V and J are TRBV28 and TRBJ2-2; tentatively, D is TRBD1 (6 bases). The germline V gene has CDR1 MDHEN and CDR2 SYDVKM. The CDR3 has 15 amino acids. Trimming cost V 4 bases and J 6 bases, with 15 bases left between them. In DNA form, the CDR3 reads TGTGCCAGCAGTTGGTATCGGCAGGGGTCCGGGGAGCTGTTTTTT. Residues: CASSWYRQGSGELFF.

This chain connects TRBV5-1 to TRBJ2-2, with D tentatively TRBD1 (5 bases). The CDR3 spans 17 residues. Trimming removed 4 bases at V and 1 base at J, with 17 bases between. The V gene's germline CDR1 is SGHRS and CDR2 YFSETQ. CDR3 sequence: CASSHQLGALNTGELFF. In DNA form, the CDR3 reads TGCGCCAGCAGCCACCAATTAGGGGCGCTGAACACCGGGGAGCTGTTTTTT.

In the case of this clone: This sample also contains other DNA sequences that code for the same CDR3. The J gene is TRBJ2-7, the V gene TRBV5-1; maybe TRBD1 (5 bases). Germline V CDR1 and CDR2: SGHRS, YFSETQ. The CDR3 length is 12 residues. V was pared by 4 bases and J by 3 bases, with 8 bases between. The CDR3 reads CASSPDSYEQYF. The CDR3 nucleotides read TGCGCCAGCAGCCCCGACAGCTACGAGCAGTACTTC.

The genes are TRBV10-3 and TRBJ2-3; D gene uncertain. The CDR3 consists of 13 residues. The V end lost 4 bases, the J end lost 1 base, and 6 bases lay between the germline ends. CDR1 is ENHRY, CDR2 SYGVKD, per germline. The CDR3 DNA sequence: TGTGCCATCAGTGGGAGTGGCACAGATACGCAGTATTTT. Translation: CAISGSGTDTQYF.

V gene TRBV29-1 combines with J gene TRBJ2-1, with 10 bases fitting TRBD2. The CDR3 sequence is 16 residues long. V lost 3 bases, J lost 0 bases, and 5 bases stayed unmatched. Germline CDR1 and CDR2: SQVTM and ANQGSEA. The CDR3 coding sequence is TGCAGCGTTGAGAGGCCTAGCGGGAGCTCCTACAATGAGCAGTTCTTC. Protein product: CSVERPSGSSYNEQFF.